Below, 21 T cell receptor beta chains from the same sample are listed, as sequenced in a study of T cell responses to AZD1222 COVID-19 vaccine. TCRdb keeps only in-frame clones here, not all; method: immunoSEQ multiplex PCR. Altogether some 150,000 clones are present, about 86% being singletons, with the ten largest covering roughly 3%. Source: peripheral blood, taken on day 0 of AZD1222 vaccination. Source of these receptors: an adult in good health.

This chain links TRBV7-8 with TRBJ2-5; 13 positions agree with TRBD2. J was trimmed by 5 bases and V by 5 bases; bases with no gene match: 11. The CDR3 has 17 residues. Per the germline V gene, CDR1 is SGHVS and CDR2 is FQNEAQ. The CDR3 DNA follows: TGTGCCAGCAGCCGTGGACTAGCGGGAGTCTATTCGGAGACCCAGTACTTC. Its protein product is CASSRGLAGVYSETQYF.

V usage is TRBV19 and J usage is TRBJ2-1, with TRBD2 matching 15 bases. V dropped 4 bases and J dropped 10; count of bases not matched to a gene: 5. Germline-derived CDR1 and CDR2 are LNHDA and SQIVND (reference sequence). This CDR3 region has 15 residues. Here the CDR3 reads CASSTRTSGREEQFF. The CDR3, as DNA: TGTGCCAGTAGTACAAGGACTAGCGGGAGGGAGGAGCAGTTCTTC.

The chain links TRBV12-3 or TRBV12-4 to TRBJ1-2, with a possible D match to TRBD1 (6 bases). V was clipped by 3 bases and J by 7 bases, with 12 bases between them. The CDR3 is 13 amino acids. CDR3 DNA sequence: TGTGCCAGCAGTTTGATTGGCAGGGGTGGCTACACCTTC. Translating it yields CASSLIGRGGYTF.

The chain recombines TRBV7-9 with TRBJ2-2, with a tentative D call TRBD2 (6 bases). Trimming left V 4 bases short and J 7 bases short, with 19 bases between. This CDR3 spans 16 amino acids. Germline assignment: CDR1 SEHNR and CDR2 FQNEAQ (reference sequence). The CDR3 nucleotides read TGTGCCAGCAGCTCCGGACTACCAATTATTATCGGGGAGCTGTTTTTT. It translates to CASSSGLPIIIGELFF.

The V and J genes are TRBV10-1 and TRBJ2-7; the D gene is possibly TRBD2 (5 bases). The CDR3 spans 13 residues. Looked up from germline, CDR1 is WNHNN and CDR2 is SYGVQD (reference sequence). V gave up 5 bases and J gave up 6 bases, with 14 bases separating them. CDR3: CASSRRREGEQYF. CDR3 coding DNA: TGCGCCAGCAGTAGACGGAGAGAGGGCGAGCAGTACTTC.

This chain links TRBV18 with TRBJ1-1, with unresolved D. V was cut by 2 bases and J by 0 bases, with 10 bases left in between. The germline gives CDR1 KGHSH, CDR2 LQKENI. This CDR3 is built from 15 residues. The CDR3 DNA is TGTGCCAGCTCACCAGTCCCACAGATGAACACTGAAGCTTTCTTT. Amino acids: CASSPVPQMNTEAFF.

This sequence joins TRBV5-4 and TRBJ2-1; possibly TRBD2 for D (6 bases). The length of the CDR3 is 16 residues. From germline, CDR1 is SGHNT and CDR2 YYREEE (reference sequence). The germline V and J ends were trimmed by 0 bases and 3 bases, with 13 bases remaining between them. CDR3 sequence reads: CASSLGGEAHYNEQFF. CDR3 coding DNA: TGTGCCAGCAGCTTGGGGGGGGAGGCACACTACAATGAGCAGTTCTTC.

This clone was seen a single time. V and J are TRBV6-1 and TRBJ2-5; 8 nucleotides match TRBD2. CDR1 and CDR2 from the germline V gene are MNHNS and SASEGT. This CDR3 is built from 19 residues. V gave up 1 base and J gave up 4 bases; unmatched junction bases: 17. CDR3 amino acids: CASSEGGAGVNVLGETQYF. CDR3 nucleotides: TGTGCCAGCAGTGAAGGGGGAGCGGGAGTCAACGTTTTGGGAGAGACCCAGTACTTC.

The chain is built from TRBV19 and TRBJ1-2; 7 bases are shared with TRBD1. Germline V lookup: CDR1 LNHDA, CDR2 SQIVND (reference sequence). CDR3 length: 14 amino acids. Unmatched junction bases numbered 9, after V lost 5 bases and J lost 6 bases. CDR3 residues: CASSLPGQSDGYTF. CDR3 DNA sequence: TGTGCCAGTAGTCTACCGGGACAGTCGGATGGCTACACCTTC.

In this sample, this clone turned up once. The rearrangement links TRBV9 to TRBJ2-2; weak D call: TRBD2 (6 bases). This CDR3 has 15 residues. Germline V gene lookup returns CDR1 SGDLS and CDR2 YYNGEE. The germline V and J ends were trimmed by 2 bases and 4 bases, with 12 bases remaining between them. The DNA for the CDR3 is TGTGCCAGCAGCGTGGAGGGCCAGGGCACCGGGGAGCTGTTTTTT. It yields the protein CASSVEGQGTGELFF. Supplemented by reference TRBV9 and TRBJ2-2, the full variable domain reads DSGVTQTPKHLITATGQRVTLRCSPRSGDLSVYWYQQSLDQGLQFLIQYYNGEERAKGNILERFSAQQFPDLHSELNLSSLELGDSALYFCASSVEGQGTGELFFGEGSRLTVL.

The J gene is TRBJ2-3, the V gene TRBV7-7, with 10 bases fitting TRBD2. Trimming took 1 base from V and 4 from J; bases not matched to a gene: 2. The CDR3 has 15 amino acids. Germline lookup yields CDR1 SSHAT and CDR2 FNYEAQ (reference sequence). The CDR3 sequence is CASSLGAGGSDTQYF. Written as DNA, the CDR3 is TGTGCCAGCAGCTTAGGAGCGGGAGGGTCAGATACGCAGTATTTT.

The chain employs TRBV18 and TRBJ1-3; the D gene is possibly TRBD1 (5 bases). Trimming took 2 bases from V and 0 from J, leaving 20 bases between them. Germline V gene data show CDR1 as KGHSH and CDR2 as LQKENI. The CDR3 covers 19 residues. The CDR3, as DNA: TGTGCCAGCTCACCAAGTGGGAGGGGCCCAAAATACTCTGGAAACACCATATATTTT. Translating it yields CASSPSGRGPKYSGNTIYF.

The gene calls are TRBV6-6 and TRBJ2-3; the D gene is possibly TRBD1 (6 bases). The V and J ends lost 0 bases and 6 bases respectively, with 13 bases between them. The CDR3 has 15 residues. Germline lookup yields CDR1 MNHNY and CDR2 SVGAGI (reference sequence). This CDR3 is CASSYSGQSGDTQYF. DNA for the CDR3: TGTGCCAGCAGTTACTCCGGACAGTCTGGGGATACGCAGTATTTT.

The chain joins TRBV5-4 to TRBJ2-7, with D possibly being TRBD2 (5 bases). The germline V and J ends were trimmed by 4 bases and 5 bases, with 13 bases remaining between them. The CDR3 extends over 13 amino acids. Germline V lookup: CDR1 SGHNT, CDR2 YYREEE (reference sequence). CDR3 residues: CASSNELGHEQYF. Written as DNA, the CDR3 is TGTGCCAGCAGCAATGAACTAGGTCACGAGCAGTACTTC.

CDR3: CASNPGDLDNEQFF. The CDR3 DNA follows: TGTGCCAGCAACCCTGGGGACCTAGACAATGAGCAGTTCTTC. V usage is TRBV5-8 and J usage is TRBJ2-1, with D perhaps matching TRBD1 or TRBD2 (5 bases each). The ends were cut back, 6 bases at V and 5 bases at J, with 15 bases in the middle. Germline values: CDR1 SGHTS, CDR2 YDEGEE. CDR3 length: 14 residues.

The J gene is TRBJ2-3, the V gene TRBV5-4, with 13 bases fitting TRBD2. The CDR3 loop spans 16 amino acids. V trimming: 4 bases; J trimming: 6 bases; junction bases outside the gene matches: 8. CDR1 and CDR2 (germline): SGHNT, YYREEE (reference sequence). In DNA, the CDR3 is TGTGCCAGCAGCCCTCCGGGACTAGCGGGAAAGGATACGCAGTATTTT. The encoded protein is CASSPPGLAGKDTQYF.

The rearrangement links TRBV6-1 to TRBJ1-6; D is undetermined. The V gene lost 0 bases and the J gene lost 10 bases, with 13 bases spanning the gap. CDR1 is MNHNS, CDR2 SASEGT, per germline. The CDR3 consists of 15 residues. The CDR3: CASSEAGIGGSPLHF. The CDR3 DNA reads as TGTGCCAGCAGTGAAGCGGGCATAGGAGGGTCACCCCTCCACTTT.

The rearrangement uses TRBV4-3 and TRBJ2-3; 11 nucleotides match TRBD2. V gave up 4 bases and J gave up 2 bases; unmatched junction bases: 5. Germline values: CDR1 LGHNA, CDR2 YSLEER. The CDR3 extends over 16 amino acids. The chain's CDR3 is CASSLGTSGTTDTQYF. Here the CDR3 DNA reads TGCGCCAGCAGCCTAGGGACTAGCGGCACCACAGATACGCAGTATTTT.

This chain links TRBV6-2 or TRBV6-3 with TRBJ2-7; 8 bases match TRBD1. Germline loops: CDR1 MNHEY, CDR2 SVGEGT. The CDR3 covers 14 residues. V lost 4 bases and J lost 4; bases outside the gene matches: 6. The CDR3 DNA sequence: TGTGCCAGCAGTTTCTCAGGGGGCTCGTACGAGCAGTACTTC. This sequence encodes CASSFSGGSYEQYF.

The rearrangement uses TRBV7-8 and TRBJ1-5; 7 nucleotides agree with TRBD1. The germline V gene has CDR1 SGHVS and CDR2 FQNEAQ. This CDR3 is 16 amino acids long. Trimming took 5 bases from V and 2 from J; bases not matched to a gene: 9. CDR3: CASSLGRGSRNQPQHF. The CDR3 DNA reads TGTGCCAGCAGCCTCGGCAGGGGGTCTCGCAATCAGCCCCAGCATTTT.

This clone showed up just a few times. The rearrangement links TRBV7-3 to TRBJ2-7; no definite D call. This CDR3 contains 14 residues. Between the trimmed V and J ends, which lost 0 bases and 1 base, there was a span of 7 bases. The germline V gene has CDR1 SGHTA and CDR2 FQGTGA. The CDR3 DNA follows: TGTGCCAGCAGCTTAACGCTCAATTCCTACGAGCAGTACTTC. Protein sequence: CASSLTLNSYEQYF.